The next 24 T cell receptor beta chains were all read from a single sample in a study of identical twins. TCRdb reanalysed the 5' RACE reads using MiXCR and keeps one entry per CDR3 protein. The data show some 600,000 distinct CDR3 sequences, with roughly 7.2% seen just once and 1.5% to 2% held by the top ten. Another study also made use of these data, one on yellow fever vaccine responses in identical twins.

The sequencing sample was made of PBMCs. The receptors were sampled from a woman aged 18-29 years in good health.

This clonotype was seen a handful of times. The rearrangement links TRBV29-1 to TRBJ2-1; no firm D call. There are 13 residues in the CDR3. The V gene lost 3 bases and the J gene lost 9 bases, with 15 bases spanning the gap. Germline V gene sequence: CDR1 SQVTM, CDR2 ANQGSEA. CDR3 bases: TGCAGCGTTGACAAAAAGGTCGTGGGTGAGCAGTTCTTC. This encodes CSVDKKVVGEQFF.

The V call is TRBV20-1, the J call TRBJ2-7, with D perhaps being TRBD1 or TRBD2 (5 bases each). V was trimmed by 4 bases and J by 1 base, leaving 14 bases between them. From germline, CDR1 is DFQATT and CDR2 SNEGSKA (reference sequence). This CDR3 contains 14 residues. The chain's CDR3 is CSATGSPLSYEQYV. The DNA of the CDR3 is TGCAGTGCTACAGGGAGCCCTCTTTCCTACGAGCAGTACGTC.

This clonotype was counted ten times or more. The rearrangement uses TRBV19 and TRBJ2-1; weak D call: TRBD2 (6 bases). Trimming removed 6 bases at V and 7 bases at J, with 13 bases between. This CDR3 region has 13 residues. Germline V gene lookup returns CDR1 LNHDA and CDR2 SQIVND (reference sequence). The CDR3 here is CASSGSAGNEQFF. In DNA, the CDR3 is TGTGCCAGTAGCGGGAGTGCGGGAAATGAGCAGTTCTTC.

This clonotype has more than one count but fewer than ten. The CDR3 loop is CAVKGGRGTGELFF. The CDR3 DNA sequence: TGTGCCGTTAAGGGGGGGAGGGGCACCGGGGAGCTGTTTTTT. The chain employs TRBV12-3 or TRBV12-4 and TRBJ2-2, with TRBD2 as a possible D gene (7 bases). V was cut by 11 bases and J by 4 bases, with 17 bases left in between. CDR3 size: 14 residues.

In its sample, this clonotype was seen a few times. CDR3 DNA: TGTGCCACCAGTGACAGGGAGTCGAATGGCTACACCTTC. It encodes CATSDRESNGYTF. The chain has TRBV24-1 and TRBJ1-2; D might be TRBD1 (5 bases). Per the germline V gene, CDR1 is KGHDR and CDR2 is SFDVKD. The CDR3 runs 13 residues. V was cut by 4 bases and J by 6 bases, with 11 bases left in between.

The chain combines TRBV12-3 or TRBV12-4 with TRBJ2-1, with D maybe TRBD1 (5 bases). The V and J ends lost 5 bases and 0 bases respectively, with 11 bases between them. The CDR3 totals 15 residues. The CDR3 nucleotides are TGTGCCAGCAGTGGGGCGGTTAGCTCCTACAATGAGCAGTTCTTC. This codes for CASSGAVSSYNEQFF.

This sequence joins TRBV4-2 and TRBJ2-3; the match to TRBD1 covers 10 bases. Per the germline V gene, CDR1 is LGHNA and CDR2 is YNFKEQ. CDR3 length: 19 residues. V dropped 3 bases and J dropped 0; count of bases not matched to a gene: 12. CDR3 region: CASSHYRDRGRNSTDTQYF. CDR3 sequence (DNA): TGTGCCAGCAGCCACTACCGGGACAGGGGTCGTAATAGCACAGATACGCAGTATTTT.

This clonotype was counted between two and nine times. The chain couples TRBV5-1 to TRBJ1-6, with 9 bases that match TRBD1. The CDR3 has 15 amino acids. With V trimmed by 5 bases and J by 5 bases, 5 bases remained unmatched. Germline CDR1 and CDR2: SGHRS and YFSETQ. The CDR3 region is CASSTTGGHNSPLHF. Written as DNA, the CDR3 is TGCGCCAGCAGTACCACAGGGGGCCATAATTCACCCCTCCACTTT.

This clonotype was picked up many times. The chain couples TRBV20-1 to TRBJ2-1; 8 nucleotides match TRBD2. Looked up from germline, CDR1 is DFQATT and CDR2 is SNEGSKA (reference sequence). The CDR3 is 16 amino acids. V lost 1 base to trimming and J lost 3 bases; unmatched junction nucleotides: 8. The CDR3 loop reads CSARAGAGGLYNEQFF. DNA for the CDR3: TGCAGTGCTAGAGCTGGGGCGGGGGGCCTCTACAATGAGCAGTTCTTC.

This clonotype occurred many times. The rearrangement joins TRBV6-5 to TRBJ2-1; 8 bases align to TRBD1. With 4 bases clipped from V and 7 bases from J, the junction kept 6 bases outside the gene matches. The germline gives CDR1 MNHEY, CDR2 SVGAGI. This CDR3 comprises 14 residues. CDR3 loop: CASSSRQGSNEQFF. The CDR3 nucleotides read TGTGCCAGCAGTTCAAGACAGGGGTCGAATGAGCAGTTCTTC.

This clonotype was picked up many times. The chain uses TRBV7-8 and TRBJ2-1, with D perhaps being TRBD1 or TRBD2 (6 bases each). Per the germline V gene, CDR1 is SGHVS and CDR2 is FQNEAQ. The CDR3 loop spans 13 amino acids. The CDR3: CPRDKGSYNEQFF. The CDR3 nucleotides read TGTCCGCGGGACAAGGGCTCCTACAATGAGCAGTTCTTC.

This clonotype has just a few counts. As DNA, the CDR3 is TGTGCCAGCAGCCCGGGACTAGCGGTCGCGTACGAGCAGTACTTC. It codes for CASSPGLAVAYEQYF. The V gene is TRBV12-3 or TRBV12-4, the J gene TRBJ2-7; 11 nucleotides match TRBD2. V shed 6 bases and J 4 bases; nucleotides not matched to a gene: 8. This CDR3 comprises 15 residues.

Only a few counts were recorded for this clonotype. The chain couples TRBV7-9 to TRBJ2-7, with D perhaps TRBD1 (6 bases). The V gene lost 5 bases and the J gene lost 12 bases, with 23 bases spanning the gap. This CDR3 is built from 14 residues. The germline CDR1 and CDR2 sequences are SEHNR and FQNEAQ (reference sequence). Here the CDR3 reads CASSDLGHITTGYF. In DNA form, the CDR3 reads TGTGCCAGCAGCGACTTGGGACACATAACTACGGGGTACTTC. The full variable domain, rest sourced from reference TRBV7-9 and TRBJ2-7, is DTGVSQNPRHKITKRGQNVTFRCDPISEHNRLYWYRQTLGQGPEFLTYFQNEAQLEKSRLLSDRFSAERPKGSFSTLEIQRTEQGDSAMYLCASSDLGHITTGYFGPGTRLTVT.

The chain joins TRBV7-9 to TRBJ2-1; 12 positions agree with TRBD2. Germline assignment: CDR1 SEHNR and CDR2 FQNEAQ (reference sequence). The CDR3 runs to 15 residues. After removal of 5 bases from V and 5 bases from J, the junction contained 4 bases not matched to a gene. The CDR3, as DNA: TGTGCCAGCAGCACTAGCGGGGGGCCCGACAATGAGCAGTTCTTC. Its protein is CASSTSGGPDNEQFF.

This chain links TRBV7-3 with TRBJ2-1, with 11 nucleotides matching TRBD2. CDR1 is SGHTA, CDR2 FQGTGA, per germline. There are 19 residues in the CDR3. Trimming took 5 bases from V and 0 from J; bases not matched to a gene: 12. This CDR3 is CASSLVGTSGVSSYNEQFF. The CDR3 DNA reads as TGTGCCAGCAGCCTGGTTGGGACTAGCGGAGTTAGCTCCTACAATGAGCAGTTCTTC.

This clonotype has just a few counts. This chain links TRBV6-1 with TRBJ1-1, with D unresolved. Germline CDR1 MNHNS, CDR2 SASEGT. This CDR3 has 14 amino acids. V was pared by 6 bases and J by 0 bases, with 11 bases between. The CDR3 DNA reads TGTGCCAGCAGCCCGCTCTTCTTGAACACTGAAGCTTTCTTT. It translates to CASSPLFLNTEAFF.

Ten or more counts support this clonotype. V gene TRBV5-1 combines with J gene TRBJ2-1; 10 bases match TRBD2. The junction had 3 bases not matched to a gene; V was cut back by 1 base and J by 5 bases. The CDR3 has 15 amino acids. CDR1 and CDR2 (germline): SGHRS, YFSETQ. CDR3 in amino acids: CASSLLAGGDNEQFF. The CDR3 DNA is TGCGCCAGCAGCTTGTTAGCGGGAGGTGACAATGAGCAGTTCTTC.

In its sample, this clonotype was seen many times. This sequence joins TRBV18 and TRBJ2-6, with TRBD2 matching over 9 bases. The V gene's germline CDR1 is KGHSH and CDR2 LQKENI. This CDR3 is 19 amino acids long. With V trimmed by 4 bases and J by 0 bases, 10 bases remained unmatched. For the CDR3, the DNA is TGTGCCAGCTCACTGCAGCGGGGGGACTTAACCTCTGGGGCCAACGTCCTGACTTTC. Protein product: CASSLQRGDLTSGANVLTF.

The chain is built from TRBV20-1 and TRBJ2-5; D may be TRBD1 (6 bases). The V end was cut by 0 bases, the J end by 5 bases, with 13 bases between. The CDR3 is made up of 14 amino acids. Germline CDR1 DFQATT, CDR2 SNEGSKA (reference sequence). CDR3 coding DNA: TGCAGTGCTAGAGATGAGAGGGGGTGGGAGACCCAGTACTTC. It encodes CSARDERGWETQYF.

This clonotype was counted between two and nine times. The chain links TRBV28 to TRBJ2-1; 11 nucleotides match TRBD2. Trimming removed 4 bases from V and 9 bases from J; junction bases left unmatched: 17. The CDR3 is made up of 18 amino acids. Germline V gives CDR1 MDHEN, CDR2 SYDVKM. The CDR3: CASSSLIPRVAGGSEQFF. In DNA form, the CDR3 reads TGTGCCAGCAGTTCACTGATACCCCGGGTAGCGGGAGGGAGTGAGCAGTTCTTC.

This clonotype was observed a handful of times. The chain has TRBV5-6 and TRBJ2-7; D is ambiguous. The CDR3 spans 14 residues. Trimming cost V 1 base and J 4 bases, with 12 bases left between them. Germline assignment: CDR1 SGHDT and CDR2 YYEEEE. The CDR3 protein is CASSLLGPLYEQYF. The CDR3 coding sequence is TGTGCCAGCAGCTTGTTAGGACCGCTATACGAGCAGTACTTC.

This clonotype has ten or more counts. The chain recombines TRBV29-1 with TRBJ1-4; 12 nucleotides line up with TRBD1. Per the germline V gene, CDR1 is SQVTM and CDR2 is ANQGSEA. The CDR3 is made up of 16 amino acids. V dropped 4 bases and J dropped 3; count of bases not matched to a gene: 6. The CDR3 spells CSVAGTGGDPNEKLFF. The CDR3 DNA is TGCAGCGTTGCAGGGACAGGGGGCGACCCTAATGAAAAACTGTTTTTT.

This clonotype was seen a handful of times. The chain combines TRBV5-6 with TRBJ2-7; perhaps TRBD1 as D (6 bases). Germline CDR1 reads SGHDT; CDR2 reads YYEEEE. V was shortened by 0 bases and J by 3 bases, with 16 bases between the two germline ends. CDR3 size: 16 residues. In DNA form, the CDR3 reads TGTGCCAGCAGCTTGGGTGACAGGAACCCCTTCTACGAGCAGTACGTC. Amino acids: CASSLGDRNPFYEQYV.

This clonotype was seen repeatedly, ten times or more. The rearrangement links TRBV27 to TRBJ1-6; D remains ambiguous. Germline loops: CDR1 MNHEY, CDR2 SMNVEV (reference sequence). V lost 5 bases to trimming and J lost 7 bases, with 15 bases between them. This CDR3 region has 15 residues. Written as DNA, the CDR3 is TGTGCCAGCAGTGCTACCGGCAGAAAAAATTCACCCCTCCACTTT. Amino acid sequence: CASSATGRKNSPLHF.